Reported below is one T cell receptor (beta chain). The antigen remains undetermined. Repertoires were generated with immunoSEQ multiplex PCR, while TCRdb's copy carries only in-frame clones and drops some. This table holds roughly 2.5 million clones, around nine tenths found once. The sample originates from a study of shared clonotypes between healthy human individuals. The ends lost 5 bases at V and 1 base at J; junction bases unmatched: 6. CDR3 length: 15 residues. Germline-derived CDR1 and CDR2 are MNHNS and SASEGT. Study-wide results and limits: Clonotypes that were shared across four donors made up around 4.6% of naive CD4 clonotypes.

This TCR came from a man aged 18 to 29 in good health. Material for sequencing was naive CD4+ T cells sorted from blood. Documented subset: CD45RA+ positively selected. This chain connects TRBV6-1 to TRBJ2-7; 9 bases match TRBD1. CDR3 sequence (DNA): TGTGCCAGCAGTCTCTTGGGACAGGGTTCCTACGAGCAGTACTTC. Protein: CASSLLGQGSYEQYF.